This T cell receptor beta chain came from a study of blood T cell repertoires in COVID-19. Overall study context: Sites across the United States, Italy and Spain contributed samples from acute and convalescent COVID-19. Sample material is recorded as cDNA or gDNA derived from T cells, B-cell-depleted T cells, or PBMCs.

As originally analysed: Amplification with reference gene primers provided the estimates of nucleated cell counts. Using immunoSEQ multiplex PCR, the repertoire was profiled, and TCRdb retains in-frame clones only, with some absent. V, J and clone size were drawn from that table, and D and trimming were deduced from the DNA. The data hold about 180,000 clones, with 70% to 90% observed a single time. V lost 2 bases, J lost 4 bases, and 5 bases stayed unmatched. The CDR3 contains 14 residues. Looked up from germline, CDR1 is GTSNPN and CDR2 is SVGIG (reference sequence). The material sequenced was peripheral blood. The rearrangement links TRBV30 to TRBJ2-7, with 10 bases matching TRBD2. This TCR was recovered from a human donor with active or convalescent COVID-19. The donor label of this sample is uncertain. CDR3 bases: TGTGCCTGGAGTTGGAGCGGGGGGGCTTACGAGCAGTACTTC. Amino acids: CAWSWSGGAYEQYF.